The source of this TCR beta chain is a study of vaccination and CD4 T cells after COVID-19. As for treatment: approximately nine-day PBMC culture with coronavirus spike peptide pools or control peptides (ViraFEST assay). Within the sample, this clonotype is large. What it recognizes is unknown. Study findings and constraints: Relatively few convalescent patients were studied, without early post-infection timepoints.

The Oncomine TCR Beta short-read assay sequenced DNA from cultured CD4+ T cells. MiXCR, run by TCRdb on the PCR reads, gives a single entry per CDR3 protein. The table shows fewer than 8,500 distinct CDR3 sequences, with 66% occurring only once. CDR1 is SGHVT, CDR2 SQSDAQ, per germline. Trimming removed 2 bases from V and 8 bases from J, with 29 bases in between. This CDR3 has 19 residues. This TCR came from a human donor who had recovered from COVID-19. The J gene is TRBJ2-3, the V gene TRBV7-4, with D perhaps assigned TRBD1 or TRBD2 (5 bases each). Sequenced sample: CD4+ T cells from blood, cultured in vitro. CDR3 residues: CASSLTGGPMGRGAFTQYF. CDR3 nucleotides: TGTGCCAGCAGCTTAACCGGTGGACCTATGGGAAGAGGGGCTTTTACGCAGTATTTT. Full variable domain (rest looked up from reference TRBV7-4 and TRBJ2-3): GAGVSQSPRYKVAKRGRDVALRCDSISGHVTLYWYRQTLGQGSEVLTYSQSDAQRDKSGRPSGRFSAERPERSVSTLKIQRTEQGDSAVYLCASSLTGGPMGRGAFTQYFGPGTRLTVL.